Listed here are 14 T cell receptor beta chains from one sample, sequenced in a study of blood T cell repertoires in COVID-19. TCRdb keeps only in-frame clones here, not all; method: immunoSEQ multiplex PCR. The repertoire has under 150,000 clones, around nine tenths of them found once; the top ten carry roughly 8.4%. The sample taken for sequencing was peripheral blood. Receptors were obtained from a woman in her 70s who had recovered from COVID-19.

J is TRBJ1-4 and V is TRBV5-1; tentative D call: TRBD1 (5 bases). V shed 3 bases and J shed 6 bases, with 18 bases lying between them. Looked up from germline, CDR1 is SGHRS and CDR2 is YFSETQ. The CDR3 spans 16 residues. CDR3 sequence reads: CASSSIGRGRDEKLFF. CDR3 DNA: TGCGCCAGCAGCTCTATAGGGCGGGGCAGGGATGAAAAACTGTTTTTT.

The J gene is TRBJ2-3, the V gene TRBV5-1, with a tentative D call TRBD2 (7 bases). V lost 6 bases, J lost 0 bases, and 26 bases lay in between. This CDR3 region has 19 residues. CDR1 SGHRS and CDR2 YFSETQ come from the germline V gene. Written as DNA, the CDR3 is TGCGCCAGCAACACTAGATGGGGGGGCAGTAAAATTAGCACAGATACGCAGTATTTT. Encoded protein: CASNTRWGGSKISTDTQYF.

This chain joins TRBV10-3 and TRBJ1-5, with 7 bases matching TRBD1. The germline V gene has CDR1 ENHRY and CDR2 SYGVKD. The CDR3 runs to 13 residues. V was pared by 5 bases and J by 6 bases, with 4 bases of the junction left unmatched. The CDR3 sequence is CAISLDRSQPQHF. The DNA of the CDR3 is TGTGCCATCAGTTTGGACAGGTCTCAGCCCCAGCATTTT.

This chain connects TRBV12-5 to TRBJ2-3; a possible D gene is TRBD2 (6 bases). CDR1 and CDR2 (germline): LGHNT, FRNRAP. The CDR3 is 12 residues long. Trimming cost V 5 bases and J 8 bases, with 11 bases left between them. CDR3: CASGTEGGTQYF. For the CDR3, the DNA is TGTGCTAGTGGTACTGAGGGAGGTACGCAGTATTTT.

J is TRBJ2-2 and V is TRBV18, with D perhaps matching TRBD2 (6 bases). The CDR3 contains 15 residues. Trimming cost V 6 bases and J 1 base, with 12 bases left between them. Looked up from germline, CDR1 is KGHSH and CDR2 is LQKENI. The DNA for the CDR3 is TGTGCCAGCTCGCCGGGGGACTGGAACACCGGGGAGCTGTTTTTT. Translated, it gives CASSPGDWNTGELFF.

The chain employs TRBV29-1 and TRBJ2-3; D possibly corresponds to TRBD1 (5 bases). The V gene's germline CDR1 is SQVTM and CDR2 ANQGSEA. Trimming took 8 bases from V and 2 from J, leaving 11 bases between them. This CDR3 is built from 12 residues. CDR3 amino acids: CSTMTATDTQYF. The CDR3 region has the DNA TGCAGCACCATGACAGCCACAGATACGCAGTATTTT.

The V and J genes are TRBV5-5 and TRBJ1-1; D possibly corresponds to TRBD1 (5 bases). Germline CDR1 and CDR2: SGHKS and YYEKEE (reference sequence). The CDR3 has 14 amino acids. V was cut by 2 bases and J by 1 base, with 9 bases left in between. CDR3 sequence: CASSFAGKNTEAFF. Here the CDR3 DNA reads TGTGCCAGCAGCTTCGCAGGGAAGAACACTGAAGCTTTCTTT.

The chain recombines TRBV7-2 with TRBJ2-1; a possible D gene is TRBD2 (6 bases). Germline V CDR1 and CDR2: SGHTA, FQGNSA. Trimming removed 5 bases from V and 2 bases from J, with 13 bases in between. The CDR3 is 15 amino acids. The CDR3, as DNA: TGTGCCAGCAGCCGGTGGGGAGGACCCTACAATGAGCAGTTCTTC. Translation: CASSRWGGPYNEQFF.

Concerning this clone: Sequence at one end of the junction differs from germline and may be a read error. V and J are TRBV18 and TRBJ1-5; perhaps TRBD1 as D (6 bases). Germline-derived CDR1 and CDR2 are KGHSH and LQKENI. CDR3 length: 14 amino acids. The CDR3 sequence: CASSPDRINEPQHF. CDR3 nucleotides: TGTGCCAGCTCACCGGACAGAATCAATGAGCCCCAGCATTTT.

The gene calls are TRBV7-2 and TRBJ2-3; weak D call: TRBD1 (5 bases). Germline CDR1 is SGHTA and CDR2 is FQGNSA. Trimming cost V 5 bases and J 1 base, with 16 bases left between them. CDR3 size: 16 residues. The CDR3 sequence: CASSEDRGTGTDTQYF. The DNA for the CDR3 is TGTGCCAGCAGCGAAGACAGAGGCACGGGCACAGATACGCAGTATTTT.

As DNA, the CDR3 is TGTGCCAGCAGATACCAGGGGGGCGCCACTGAAGCTTTCTTT. Amino acids: CASRYQGGATEAFF. The chain joins TRBV27 to TRBJ1-1, with 7 bases that match TRBD1. The CDR3 length is 14 residues. Trimming at V came to 6 bases and at J to 4 bases, leaving 8 bases not matched to a gene. Looked up from germline, CDR1 is MNHEY and CDR2 is SMNVEV (reference sequence).

CDR3 region: CASSIRTGTGELFF. CDR3 nucleotides: TGTGCCAGTAGTATCCGGACTGGGACCGGGGAGCTGTTTTTT. The V call is TRBV19, the J call TRBJ2-2, with D possibly being TRBD2 (5 bases). Germline-derived CDR1 and CDR2 are LNHDA and SQIVND (reference sequence). V lost 3 bases and J lost 5, with 10 bases in between. This CDR3 contains 14 residues.

This sequence joins TRBV24-1 and TRBJ2-5, with D possibly being TRBD1 (5 bases). Per the germline V gene, CDR1 is KGHDR and CDR2 is SFDVKD. CDR3 length: 12 amino acids. The V and J ends lost 11 bases and 0 bases respectively, with 9 bases between them. The CDR3: CANPGYQETQYF. The CDR3 nucleotides are TGTGCCAATCCAGGGTACCAAGAGACCCAGTACTTC.

The chain recombines TRBV27 with TRBJ2-3; D is unresolved. Germline-derived CDR1 and CDR2 are MNHEY and SMNVEV (reference sequence). The CDR3 has 13 residues. Trimming took off 2 bases at V and 2 bases at J, with 5 bases between the two ends. CDR3 sequence reads: CASSLAATDTQYF. The DNA for the CDR3 is TGTGCCAGCAGTTTAGCGGCCACAGATACGCAGTATTTT.